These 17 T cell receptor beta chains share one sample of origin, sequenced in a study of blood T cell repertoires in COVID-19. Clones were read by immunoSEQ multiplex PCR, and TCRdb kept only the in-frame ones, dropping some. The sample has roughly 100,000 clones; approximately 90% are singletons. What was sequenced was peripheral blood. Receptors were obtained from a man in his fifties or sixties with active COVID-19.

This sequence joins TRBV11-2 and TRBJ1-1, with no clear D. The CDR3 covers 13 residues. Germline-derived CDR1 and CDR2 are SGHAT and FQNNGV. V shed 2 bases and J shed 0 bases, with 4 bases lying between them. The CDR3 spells CASSLSLNTEAFF. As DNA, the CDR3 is TGTGCCAGCAGCTTAAGCCTGAACACTGAAGCTTTCTTT.

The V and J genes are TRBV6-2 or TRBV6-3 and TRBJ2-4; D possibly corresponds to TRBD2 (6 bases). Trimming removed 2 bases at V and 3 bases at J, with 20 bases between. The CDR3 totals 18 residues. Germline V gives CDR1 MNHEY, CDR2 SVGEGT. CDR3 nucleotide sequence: TGTGCCAGCAGTTACGAGGGGACTCATGGTCGGGGCAAAAACATTCAGTACTTC. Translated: CASSYEGTHGRGKNIQYF.

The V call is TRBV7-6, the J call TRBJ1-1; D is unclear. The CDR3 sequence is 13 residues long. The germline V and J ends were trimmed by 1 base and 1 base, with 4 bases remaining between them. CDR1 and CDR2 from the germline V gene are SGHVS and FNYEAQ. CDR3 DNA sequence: TGTGCCAGCAGCTTAGAGCAGAACACTGAAGCTTTCTTT. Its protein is CASSLEQNTEAFF.

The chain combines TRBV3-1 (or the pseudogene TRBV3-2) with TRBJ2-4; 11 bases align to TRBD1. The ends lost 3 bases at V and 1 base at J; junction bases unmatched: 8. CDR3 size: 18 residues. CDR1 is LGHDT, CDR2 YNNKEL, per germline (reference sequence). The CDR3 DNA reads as TGTGCCAGCAGCCAGGGACAGGGGGAGCTGGGGGCCAAAAACATTCAGTACTTC. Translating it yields CASSQGQGELGAKNIQYF.

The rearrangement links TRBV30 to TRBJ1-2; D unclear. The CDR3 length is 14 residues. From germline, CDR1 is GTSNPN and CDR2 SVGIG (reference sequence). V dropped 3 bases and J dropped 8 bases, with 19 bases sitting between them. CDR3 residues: CAWSSGGVGGGYTF. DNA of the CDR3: TGTGCCTGGAGCTCCGGCGGGGTGGGAGGGGGCTACACCTTC. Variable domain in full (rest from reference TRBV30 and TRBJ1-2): SQTIHQWPATLVQPVGSPLSLECTVEGTSNPNLYWYRQAAGRGLQLLFYSVGIGQISSEVPQNLSASRPQDRQFILSSKKLLLSDSGFYLCAWSSGGVGGGYTFGSGTRLTVV.

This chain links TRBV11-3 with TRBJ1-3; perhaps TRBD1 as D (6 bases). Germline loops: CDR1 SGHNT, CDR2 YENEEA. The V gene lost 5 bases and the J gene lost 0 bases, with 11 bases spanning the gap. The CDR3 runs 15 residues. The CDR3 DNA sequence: TGTGCCAGCAGCCTGGACAGCAGCTCTGGAAACACCATATATTTT. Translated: CASSLDSSSGNTIYF.

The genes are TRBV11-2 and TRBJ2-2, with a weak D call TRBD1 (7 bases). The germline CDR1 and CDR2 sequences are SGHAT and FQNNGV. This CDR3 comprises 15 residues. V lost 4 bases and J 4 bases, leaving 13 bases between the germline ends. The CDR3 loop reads CASSWRDRPTGELFF. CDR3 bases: TGTGCCAGCAGCTGGAGGGACAGACCCACCGGGGAGCTGTTTTTT.

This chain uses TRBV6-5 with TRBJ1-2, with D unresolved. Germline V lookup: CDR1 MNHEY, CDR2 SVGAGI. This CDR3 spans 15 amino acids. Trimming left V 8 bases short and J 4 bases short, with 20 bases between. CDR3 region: CASSVSAWGGYGYTF. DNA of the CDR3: TGTGCCAGCTCCGTAAGCGCTTGGGGAGGCTATGGCTACACCTTC.

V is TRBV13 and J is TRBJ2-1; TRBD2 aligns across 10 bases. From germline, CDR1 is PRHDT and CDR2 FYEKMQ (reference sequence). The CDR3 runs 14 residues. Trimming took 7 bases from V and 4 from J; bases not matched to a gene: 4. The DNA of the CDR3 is TGTGCCAGCACCACACTAGCGGGATACAATGAGCAGTTCTTC. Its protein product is CASTTLAGYNEQFF.

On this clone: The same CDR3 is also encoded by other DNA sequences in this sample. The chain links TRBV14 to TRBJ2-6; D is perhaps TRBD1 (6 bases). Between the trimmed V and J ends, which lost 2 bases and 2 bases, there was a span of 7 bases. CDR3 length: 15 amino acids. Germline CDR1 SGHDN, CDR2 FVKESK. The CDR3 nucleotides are TGTGCCAGCAGCCAAACAGGGACTGGGGCCAACGTCCTGACTTTC. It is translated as CASSQTGTGANVLTF. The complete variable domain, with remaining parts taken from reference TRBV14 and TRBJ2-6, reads EAGVTQFPSHSVIEKGQTVTLRCDPISGHDNLYWYRRVMGKEIKFLLHFVKESKQDESGMPNNRFLAERTGGTYSTLKVQPAELEDSGVYFCASSQTGTGANVLTFGAGSRLTVL.

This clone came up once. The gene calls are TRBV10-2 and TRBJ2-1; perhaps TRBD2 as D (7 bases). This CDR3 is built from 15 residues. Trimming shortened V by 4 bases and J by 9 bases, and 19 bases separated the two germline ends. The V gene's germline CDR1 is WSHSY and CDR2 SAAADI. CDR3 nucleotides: TGCGCCAGCAGTGGCAGCCGGGGGGCTGTACGTGAGCAGTTCTTC. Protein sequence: CASSGSRGAVREQFF.

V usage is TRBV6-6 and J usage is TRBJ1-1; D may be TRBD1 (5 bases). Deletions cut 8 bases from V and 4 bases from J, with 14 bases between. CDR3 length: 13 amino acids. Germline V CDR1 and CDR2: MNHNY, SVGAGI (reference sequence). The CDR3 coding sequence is TGTGCCAGCCTCCAGGACACCGTCACTGAAGCTTTCTTT. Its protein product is CASLQDTVTEAFF.

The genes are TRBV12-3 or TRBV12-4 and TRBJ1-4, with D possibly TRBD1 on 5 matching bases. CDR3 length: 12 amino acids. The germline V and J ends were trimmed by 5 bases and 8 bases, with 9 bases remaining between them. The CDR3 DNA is TGTGCCAGCAGTACGAACAGGGAAAAACTGTTTTTT. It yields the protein CASSTNREKLFF.

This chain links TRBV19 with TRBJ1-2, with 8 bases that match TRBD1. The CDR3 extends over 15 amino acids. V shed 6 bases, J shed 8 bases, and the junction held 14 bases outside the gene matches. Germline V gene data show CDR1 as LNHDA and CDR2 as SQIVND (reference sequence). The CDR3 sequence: CASRQGPGGARGYTF. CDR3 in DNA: TGTGCCAGTAGGCAAGGGCCAGGGGGCGCGCGGGGCTACACCTTC.

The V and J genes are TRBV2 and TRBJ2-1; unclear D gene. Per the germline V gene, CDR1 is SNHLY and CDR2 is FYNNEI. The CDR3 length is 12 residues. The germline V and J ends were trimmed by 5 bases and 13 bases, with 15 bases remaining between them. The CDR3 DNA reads TGTGCCAGCAGTCCCCAGGTCTTGTCACAGTTCTTC. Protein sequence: CASSPQVLSQFF.

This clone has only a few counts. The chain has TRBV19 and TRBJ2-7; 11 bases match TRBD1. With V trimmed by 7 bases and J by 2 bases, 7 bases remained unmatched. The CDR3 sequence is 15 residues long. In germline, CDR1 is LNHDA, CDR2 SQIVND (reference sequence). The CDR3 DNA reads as TGTGCCAGTACAACCGGGACAGGGGGTACCTACGAGCAGTACTTC. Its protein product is CASTTGTGGTYEQYF. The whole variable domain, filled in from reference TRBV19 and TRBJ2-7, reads DGGITQSPKYLFRKEGQNVTLSCEQNLNHDAMYWYRQDPGQGLRLIYYSQIVNDFQKGDIAEGYSVSREKKESFPLTVTSAQKNPTAFYLCASTTGTGGTYEQYFGPGTRLTVT.

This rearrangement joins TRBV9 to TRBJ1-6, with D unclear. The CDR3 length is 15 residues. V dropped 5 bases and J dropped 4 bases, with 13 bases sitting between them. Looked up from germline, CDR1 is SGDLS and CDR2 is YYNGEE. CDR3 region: CASSRQTSYNSPLHF. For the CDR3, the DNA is TGTGCCAGCAGTCGACAAACATCTTATAATTCACCCCTCCACTTT.